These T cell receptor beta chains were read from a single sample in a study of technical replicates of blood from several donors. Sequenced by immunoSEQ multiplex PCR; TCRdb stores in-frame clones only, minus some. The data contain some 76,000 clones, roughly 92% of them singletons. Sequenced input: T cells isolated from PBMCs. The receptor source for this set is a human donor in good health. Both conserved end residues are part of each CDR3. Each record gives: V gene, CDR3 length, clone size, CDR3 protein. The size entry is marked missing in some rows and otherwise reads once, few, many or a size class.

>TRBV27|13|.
CASSIKVAQPQHF
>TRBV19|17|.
CATTPPTGVRSGYGYTF
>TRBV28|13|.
CASLHTGYTEAFF
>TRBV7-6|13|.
CASSLGPNYEQYF
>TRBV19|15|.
CASSGGMGGINEQYF
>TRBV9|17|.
CASSVGLGQREYNEQFF
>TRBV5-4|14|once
CASSHLGGIAEQFF
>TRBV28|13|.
CASSTRGNTEAFF
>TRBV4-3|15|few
CASSLGQGTGNIQYF
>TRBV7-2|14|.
CASSLSFSTDTQYF
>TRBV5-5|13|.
CASSLGSTGELFF
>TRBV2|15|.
CASSVNMGTDQPQHF
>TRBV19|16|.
CASTWAWTGQNTEAFF
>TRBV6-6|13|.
CASSSDRTDEQYF
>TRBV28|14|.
CASSWTGYVPEAFF
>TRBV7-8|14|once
CAILTGGVGYGYTF
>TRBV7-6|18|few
CASSLLPIDSYSNQPQHF
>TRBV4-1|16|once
CASSQDMIRGNTEAFF
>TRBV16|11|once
CASSSPSGYTF
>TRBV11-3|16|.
CASSFGLAGDRETQYF
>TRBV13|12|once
CASSLEQDEQYF
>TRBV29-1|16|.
CSVEDREIGTGNTIYF
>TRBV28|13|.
CASSPPQVHAQYF
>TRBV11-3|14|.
CASSSLAGANVLTF
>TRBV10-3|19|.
CAISDFELTGTHPTYEQYF
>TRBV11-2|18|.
CASSLGGLAGGYQETQYF
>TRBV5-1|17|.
CASSPGDGAAQYQPQHF
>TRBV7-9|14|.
CASSDRQGGTEQYF
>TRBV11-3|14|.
CASIQGGIYNEQFF
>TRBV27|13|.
CASSLGLLKEQYF
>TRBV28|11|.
CASSYYYEQYF
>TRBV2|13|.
CASSEGAVQPQHF
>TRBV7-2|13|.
CASSLAGGAGYTF
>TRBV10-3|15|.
CAISRREGTTGELFF
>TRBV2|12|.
CASRYSPYEQYF
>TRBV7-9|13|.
CASSFTGDTEAFF
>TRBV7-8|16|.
CASSLRLAGMVETQYF
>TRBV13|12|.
CASSFLQGEAFF
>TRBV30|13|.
CAWKGIGSETQYF
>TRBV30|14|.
CAWSTGTAGEDQYF
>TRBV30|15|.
CAWAPTDHSNQPQHF
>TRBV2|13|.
CASNPGQGFEQYF
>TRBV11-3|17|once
CASSLLPAGITYNEQFF
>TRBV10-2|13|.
CASSGVITDTQYF
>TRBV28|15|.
CASSLTSGITYEQYF
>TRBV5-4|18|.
CASSLAGQGRSGANVLTF
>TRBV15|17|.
CATSRAWTSGSSETQYF
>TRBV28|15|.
CASSWTSGRTGEQFF
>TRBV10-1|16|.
CASSEGAGSMNTEAFF
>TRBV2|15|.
CASSEIWTGSYEQYF
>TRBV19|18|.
CASSVGLAGGGSYNEQFF
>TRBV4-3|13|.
CASSQTAGGKEYF
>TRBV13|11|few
CASSLELEAFF
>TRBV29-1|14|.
CSVEIGEGDGGYTF
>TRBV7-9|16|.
CASSSGLAVISYEQYF
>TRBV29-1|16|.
CSAGPELSSGAYEQYF
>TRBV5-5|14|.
CASSLTSGTTEQYF
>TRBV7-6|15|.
CATGAWTSGNNEQFF
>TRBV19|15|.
CASSIDGTGGYGYTF